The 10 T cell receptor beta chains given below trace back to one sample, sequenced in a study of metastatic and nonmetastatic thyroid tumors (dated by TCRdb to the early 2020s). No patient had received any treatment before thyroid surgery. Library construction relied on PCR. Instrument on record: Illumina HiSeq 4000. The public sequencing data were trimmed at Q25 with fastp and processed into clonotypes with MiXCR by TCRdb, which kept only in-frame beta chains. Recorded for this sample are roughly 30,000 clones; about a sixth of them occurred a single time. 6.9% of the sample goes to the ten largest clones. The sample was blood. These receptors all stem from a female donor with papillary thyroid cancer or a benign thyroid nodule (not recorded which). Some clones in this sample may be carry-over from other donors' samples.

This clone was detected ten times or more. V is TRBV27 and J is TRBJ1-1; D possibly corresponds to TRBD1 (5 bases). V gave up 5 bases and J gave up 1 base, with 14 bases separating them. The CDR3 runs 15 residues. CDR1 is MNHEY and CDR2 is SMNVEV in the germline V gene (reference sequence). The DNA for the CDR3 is TGTGCCAGCAGTGCAAGGGGACCGTCGAACACTGAAGCTTTCTTT. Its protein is CASSARGPSNTEAFF.

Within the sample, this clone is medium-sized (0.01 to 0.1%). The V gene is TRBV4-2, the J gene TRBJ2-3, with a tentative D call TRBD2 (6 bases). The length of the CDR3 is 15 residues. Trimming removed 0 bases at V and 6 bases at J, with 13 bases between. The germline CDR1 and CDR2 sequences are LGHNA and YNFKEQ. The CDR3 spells CASSQDRGGRDTQYF. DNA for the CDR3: TGTGCCAGCAGCCAAGATCGCGGAGGGCGGGATACGCAGTATTTT.

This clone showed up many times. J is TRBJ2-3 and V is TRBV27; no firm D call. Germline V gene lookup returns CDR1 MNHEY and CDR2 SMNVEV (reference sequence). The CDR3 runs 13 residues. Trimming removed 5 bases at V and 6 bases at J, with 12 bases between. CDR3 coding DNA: TGTGCCAGCAGTCCATACCTAAAGGATACGCAGTATTTT. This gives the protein CASSPYLKDTQYF.

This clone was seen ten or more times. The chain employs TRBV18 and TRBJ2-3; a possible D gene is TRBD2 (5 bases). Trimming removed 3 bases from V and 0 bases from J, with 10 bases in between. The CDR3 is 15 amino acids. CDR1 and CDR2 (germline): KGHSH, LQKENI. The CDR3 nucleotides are TGTGCCAGCTCACCGTCGGGATCAAGCACAGATACGCAGTATTTT. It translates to CASSPSGSSTDTQYF.

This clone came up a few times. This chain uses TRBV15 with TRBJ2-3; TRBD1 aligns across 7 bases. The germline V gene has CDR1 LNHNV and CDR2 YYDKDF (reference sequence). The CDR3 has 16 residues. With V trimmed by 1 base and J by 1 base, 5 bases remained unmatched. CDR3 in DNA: TGTGCCACCAGCAGAGGACCCACAGGGGGCACAGATACGCAGTATTTT. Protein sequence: CATSRGPTGGTDTQYF.

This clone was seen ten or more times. CDR3 in amino acids: CASTLKVQDNSPLHF. DNA of the CDR3: TGTGCCAGCACCCTGAAGGTACAGGATAATTCACCCCTCCACTTT. V is TRBV12-3 or TRBV12-4 and J is TRBJ1-6, with D tentatively TRBD1 (5 bases). Between the trimmed V and J ends, which lost 7 bases and 5 bases, there was a span of 15 bases. The CDR3 runs 15 residues.

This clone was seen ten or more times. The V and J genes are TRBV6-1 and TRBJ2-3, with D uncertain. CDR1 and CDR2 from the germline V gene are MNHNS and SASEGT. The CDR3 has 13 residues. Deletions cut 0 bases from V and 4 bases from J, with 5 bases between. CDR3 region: CASSEALPDTQYF. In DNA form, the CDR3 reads TGTGCCAGCAGTGAAGCCCTCCCAGATACGCAGTATTTT.

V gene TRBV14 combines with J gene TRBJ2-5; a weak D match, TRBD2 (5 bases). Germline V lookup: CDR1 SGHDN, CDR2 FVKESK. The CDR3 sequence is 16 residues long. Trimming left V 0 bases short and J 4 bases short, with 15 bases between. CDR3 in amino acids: CASSQELGGLVETQYF. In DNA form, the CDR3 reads TGTGCCAGCAGCCAAGAGTTAGGAGGTCTTGTAGAGACCCAGTACTTC.

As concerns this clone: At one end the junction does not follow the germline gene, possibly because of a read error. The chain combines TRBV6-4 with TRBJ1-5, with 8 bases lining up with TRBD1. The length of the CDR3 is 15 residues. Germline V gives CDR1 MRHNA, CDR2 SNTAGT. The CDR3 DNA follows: TGTGTCAGCAGTGTAAACCAGGGGGCAGATCAGCCCCAGCATTTT. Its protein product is CVSSVNQGADQPQHF.

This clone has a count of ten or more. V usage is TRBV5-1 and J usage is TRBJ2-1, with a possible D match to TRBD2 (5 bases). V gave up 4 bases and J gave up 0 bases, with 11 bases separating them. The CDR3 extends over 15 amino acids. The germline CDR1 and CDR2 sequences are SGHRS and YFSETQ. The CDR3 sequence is CASSTIASSYNEQFF. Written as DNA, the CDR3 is TGCGCCAGCAGCACCATAGCGTCCTCCTACAATGAGCAGTTCTTC.